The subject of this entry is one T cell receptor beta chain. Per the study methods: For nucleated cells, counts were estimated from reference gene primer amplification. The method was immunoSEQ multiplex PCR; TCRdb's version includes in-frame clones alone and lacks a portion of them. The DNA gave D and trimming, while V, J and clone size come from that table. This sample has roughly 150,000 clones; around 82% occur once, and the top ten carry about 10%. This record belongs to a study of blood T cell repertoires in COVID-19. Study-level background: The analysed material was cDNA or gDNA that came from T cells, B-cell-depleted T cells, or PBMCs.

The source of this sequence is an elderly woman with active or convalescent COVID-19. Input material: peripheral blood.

CDR3 loop: CASRAGGATDYGYTF. The CDR3, as DNA: TGTGCCAGCAGAGCCGGGGGGGCAACGGACTATGGCTACACCTTC. The chain links TRBV6-5 to TRBJ1-2; tentatively, D is TRBD1 (6 bases). There are 15 residues in the CDR3. Germline lookup yields CDR1 MNHEY and CDR2 SVGAGI. Trimming removed 6 bases from V and 3 bases from J, with 17 bases in between.